This T cell receptor beta chain originates from a study of T cells in tuberculosis. Study as a whole: Samples predate treatment or fall within its first 7 days.

Sequencing used immunoSEQ multiplex PCR; TCRdb keeps in-frame clones, though not all of them. Of about 10,000 clones in the sample, around 94% were seen once. Each clinical donor contributed on average around 110,000 T cells from unsorted cryopreserved PBMC. Sequencing was performed on PBMCs. The receptor was derived from an adult with tuberculosis.

The CDR3 nucleotides are TGTGCCAGCAGCTTGGCGTTTGAGCAGTTCTTC. Translated, it gives CASSLAFEQFF. This sequence joins TRBV5-6 and TRBJ2-1; no definite D call. This CDR3 has 11 residues. V lost 0 bases and J 9 bases, leaving 4 bases between the germline ends. Germline CDR1 is SGHDT and CDR2 is YYEEEE.